Below, 9 T cell receptor beta chains from the same sample are listed, as sequenced in a study of technical replicates of blood from a few donors. TCRdb keeps only in-frame clones here, not all; method: immunoSEQ multiplex PCR. The table includes almost 85,000 clones, around 97% detected once. The sequencing input was T cells isolated from PBMCs. The origin of the receptors is a human donor in good health.

The chain has TRBV29-1 and TRBJ1-1; tentatively, D is TRBD1 (5 bases). Germline CDR1 reads SQVTM; CDR2 reads ANQGSEA. The length of the CDR3 is 13 residues. Between the trimmed V and J ends, which lost 2 bases and 8 bases, there was a span of 15 bases. This CDR3 is CSVEWAPRGEAFF. The DNA for the CDR3 is TGCAGCGTTGAATGGGCCCCCCGGGGGGAAGCTTTCTTT.

The rearrangement uses TRBV7-9 and TRBJ2-1; 10 positions match TRBD1. The germline V gene has CDR1 SEHNR and CDR2 FQNEAQ (reference sequence). The CDR3 length is 16 residues. V was pared by 4 bases and J by 4 bases, with 7 bases of the junction left unmatched. The CDR3 is CASSSRTGGTYNEQFF. CDR3 DNA sequence: TGTGCCAGCAGCTCCCGGACAGGGGGTACATACAATGAGCAGTTCTTC.

The chain links TRBV6-4 to TRBJ1-1; possibly TRBD1 for D (6 bases). Germline lookup yields CDR1 MRHNA and CDR2 SNTAGT. CDR3 length: 15 residues. Trimming pared 5 bases from V and 5 bases from J, leaving 18 bases between. The CDR3 region has the DNA TGTGCCAGCAGTCCGGACAGCTTGGGGATTACTGAAGCTTTCTTT. Translated, it gives CASSPDSLGITEAFF.

This chain links TRBV5-4 with TRBJ2-5; maybe TRBD2 (6 bases). CDR1 and CDR2 (germline): SGHNT, YYREEE (reference sequence). Trimming left V 4 bases short and J 5 bases short, with 15 bases between. This CDR3 has 14 residues. The CDR3 nucleotides are TGTGCCAGCAGCCGGCCCGGGGGTAGGGAGACCCAGTACTTC. Translated, it gives CASSRPGGRETQYF.

V gene TRBV4-1 combines with J gene TRBJ1-4; D is possibly TRBD1 (6 bases). The V gene lost 4 bases and the J gene lost 8 bases, with 14 bases spanning the gap. Germline CDR1 and CDR2: MGHRA and YSYEKL. The CDR3 is made up of 14 amino acids. The CDR3 DNA reads TGCGCCAGCAGCCTTGGCGGGGGCCAAGAAAAACTGTTTTTT. It codes for CASSLGGGQEKLFF.

This clone was counted a single time. V gene TRBV9 combines with J gene TRBJ2-3, with 14 bases fitting TRBD2. J was trimmed by 2 bases and V by 4 bases; bases with no gene match: 9. CDR1 and CDR2 (germline): SGDLS, YYNGEE. The length of the CDR3 is 18 residues. CDR3 protein: CASSIGTSGRIPTDTQYF. The CDR3 nucleotides are TGTGCCAGCAGCATAGGGACTAGCGGGAGAATTCCCACAGATACGCAGTATTTT.

The chain couples TRBV11-3 to TRBJ2-3; TRBD2 matches 9 bases. The CDR3 extends over 16 amino acids. V gave up 1 base and J gave up 2 bases; unmatched junction bases: 4. The germline gives CDR1 SGHNT, CDR2 YENEEA. The CDR3 sequence is CASSLVASGVTDTQYF. DNA of the CDR3: TGTGCCAGCAGCTTAGTGGCTAGCGGGGTCACAGATACGCAGTATTTT.

The V call is TRBV27, the J call TRBJ2-7; D might be TRBD2 (6 bases). CDR1 MNHEY and CDR2 SMNVEV come from the germline V gene (reference sequence). Trimming removed 5 bases at V and 0 bases at J, with 14 bases between. The CDR3 sequence is 15 residues long. The CDR3 spells CASSALAALSYEQYF. CDR3 DNA: TGTGCCAGCAGTGCCTTAGCGGCCCTCTCCTACGAGCAGTACTTC.

For the CDR3, the DNA is TGTGCCAGCAGCTTAGCACCCAGGGGGCGAGCAACTAATGAAAAACTGTTTTTT. It encodes CASSLAPRGRATNEKLFF. The chain uses TRBV11-2 and TRBJ1-4, with 8 bases fitting TRBD1. V shed 1 base and J 0 bases; nucleotides not matched to a gene: 7. Germline V lookup: CDR1 SGHAT, CDR2 FQNNGV. This CDR3 spans 18 amino acids.